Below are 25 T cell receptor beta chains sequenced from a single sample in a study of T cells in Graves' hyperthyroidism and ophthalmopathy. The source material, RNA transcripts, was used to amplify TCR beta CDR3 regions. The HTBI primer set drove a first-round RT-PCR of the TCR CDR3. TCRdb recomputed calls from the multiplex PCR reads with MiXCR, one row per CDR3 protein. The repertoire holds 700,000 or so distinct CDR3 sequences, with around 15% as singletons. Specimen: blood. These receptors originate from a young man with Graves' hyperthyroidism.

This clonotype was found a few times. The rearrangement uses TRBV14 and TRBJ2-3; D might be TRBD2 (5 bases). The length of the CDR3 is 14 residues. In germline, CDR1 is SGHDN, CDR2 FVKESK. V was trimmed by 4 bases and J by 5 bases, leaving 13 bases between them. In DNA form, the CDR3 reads TGTGCCAGCAGCCCTCCGGGGTGGGGAGATACGCAGTATTTT. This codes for CASSPPGWGDTQYF.

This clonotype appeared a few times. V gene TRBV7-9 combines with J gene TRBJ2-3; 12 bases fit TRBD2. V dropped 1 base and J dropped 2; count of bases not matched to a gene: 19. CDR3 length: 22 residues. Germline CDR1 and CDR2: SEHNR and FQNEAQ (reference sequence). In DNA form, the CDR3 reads TGTGCCAGCAGCTTAGTTCCGCCGGGACTAGCGGGCCTCCTACTTTACACAGATACGCAGTATTTT. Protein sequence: CASSLVPPGLAGLLLYTDTQYF.

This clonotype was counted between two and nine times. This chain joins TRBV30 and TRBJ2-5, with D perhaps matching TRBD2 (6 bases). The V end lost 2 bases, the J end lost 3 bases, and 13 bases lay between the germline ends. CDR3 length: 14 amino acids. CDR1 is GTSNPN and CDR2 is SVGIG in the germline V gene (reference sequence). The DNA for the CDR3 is TGTGCCTGGAGTCCCGAGGTAGCGGAAGAGACCCAGTACTTC. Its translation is CAWSPEVAEETQYF.

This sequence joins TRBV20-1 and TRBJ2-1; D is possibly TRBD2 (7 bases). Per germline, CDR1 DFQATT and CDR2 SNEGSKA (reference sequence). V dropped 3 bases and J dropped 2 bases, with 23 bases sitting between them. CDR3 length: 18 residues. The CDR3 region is CSASHSRGAGTTYNEQFF. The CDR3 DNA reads TGCAGTGCTAGTCACTCCAGGGGAGCGGGAACCACCTACAATGAGCAGTTCTTC.

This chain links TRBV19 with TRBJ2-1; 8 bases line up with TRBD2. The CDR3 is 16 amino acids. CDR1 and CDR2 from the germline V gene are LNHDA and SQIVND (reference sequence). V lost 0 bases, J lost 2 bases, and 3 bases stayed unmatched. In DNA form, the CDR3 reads TGTGCCAGTAGTATAGACGCGGGAGGTCCCTACAATGAGCAGTTCTTC. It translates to CASSIDAGGPYNEQFF.

The CDR3 sequence is CSAEVTSPDTQYF. The CDR3 DNA reads TGCAGTGCAGAGGTGACTAGCCCAGATACGCAGTATTTT. The chain has TRBV20-1 and TRBJ2-3, with 7 nucleotides matching TRBD2. The CDR3 is made up of 13 amino acids. Germline assignment: CDR1 DFQATT and CDR2 SNEGSKA (reference sequence). V trimming: 6 bases; J trimming: 4 bases; junction bases outside the gene matches: 7.

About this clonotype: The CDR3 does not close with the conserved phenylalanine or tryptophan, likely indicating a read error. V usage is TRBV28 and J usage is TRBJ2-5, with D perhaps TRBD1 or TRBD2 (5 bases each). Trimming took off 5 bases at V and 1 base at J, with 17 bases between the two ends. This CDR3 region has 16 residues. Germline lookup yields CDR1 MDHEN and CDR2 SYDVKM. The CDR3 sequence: CASSESWGSGQETQYL. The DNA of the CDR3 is TGTGCCAGCAGTGAATCGTGGGGGAGCGGCCAAGAGACCCAGTACCTC.

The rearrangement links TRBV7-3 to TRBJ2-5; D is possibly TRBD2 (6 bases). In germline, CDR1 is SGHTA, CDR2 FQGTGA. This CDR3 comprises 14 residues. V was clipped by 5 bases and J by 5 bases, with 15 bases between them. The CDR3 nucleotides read TGTGCCAGCAGCCCCCGGGGGTTCGGGGAGACCCAGTACTTC. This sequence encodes CASSPRGFGETQYF.

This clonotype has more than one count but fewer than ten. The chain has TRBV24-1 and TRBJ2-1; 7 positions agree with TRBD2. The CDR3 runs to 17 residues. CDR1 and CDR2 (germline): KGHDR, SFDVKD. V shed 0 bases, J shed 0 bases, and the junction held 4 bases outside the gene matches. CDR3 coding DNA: TGTGCCACCAGTGATTTGAGCGGGGCGAGCTCCTACAATGAGCAGTTCTTC. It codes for CATSDLSGASSYNEQFF.

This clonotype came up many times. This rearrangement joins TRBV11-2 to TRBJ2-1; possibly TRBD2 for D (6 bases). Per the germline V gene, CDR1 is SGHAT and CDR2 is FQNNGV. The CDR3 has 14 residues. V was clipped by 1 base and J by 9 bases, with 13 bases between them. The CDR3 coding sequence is TGTGCCAGCAGCTTAGGTCTAGCGCGCGCTGAGCAGTTCTTC. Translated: CASSLGLARAEQFF. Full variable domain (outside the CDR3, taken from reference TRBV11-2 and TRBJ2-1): EAGVAQSPRYKIIEKRQSVAFWCNPISGHATLYWYQQILGQGPKLLIQFQNNGVVDDSQLPKDRFSAERLKGVDSTLKIQPAKLEDSAVYLCASSLGLARAEQFFGPGTRLTVL.

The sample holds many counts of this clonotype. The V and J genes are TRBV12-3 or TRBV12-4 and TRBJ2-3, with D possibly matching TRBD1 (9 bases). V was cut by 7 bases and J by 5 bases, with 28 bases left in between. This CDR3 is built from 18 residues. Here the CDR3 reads CASIPDRGRAGAGDTQYF. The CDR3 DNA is TGTGCCAGCATCCCGGACAGGGGCCGAGCGGGAGCAGGAGATACGCAGTATTTT.

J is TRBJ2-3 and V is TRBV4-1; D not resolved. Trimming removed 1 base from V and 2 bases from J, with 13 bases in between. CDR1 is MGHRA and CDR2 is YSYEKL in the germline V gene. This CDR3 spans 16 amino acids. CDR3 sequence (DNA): TGCGCCAGCAGCCAAGGATTAACGAGGATCACAGATACGCAGTATTTT. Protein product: CASSQGLTRITDTQYF.

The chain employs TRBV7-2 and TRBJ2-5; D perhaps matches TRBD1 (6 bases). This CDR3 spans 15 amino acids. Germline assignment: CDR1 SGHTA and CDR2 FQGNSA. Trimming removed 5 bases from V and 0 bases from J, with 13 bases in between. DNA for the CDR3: TGTGCCAGCAGCCTCCTACAGGGATACCAAGAGACCCAGTACTTC. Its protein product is CASSLLQGYQETQYF. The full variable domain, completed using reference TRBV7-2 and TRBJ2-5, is GAGVSQSPSNKVTEKGKDVELRCDPISGHTALYWYRQSLGQGLEFLIYFQGNSAPDKSGLPSDRFSAERTGGSVSTLTIQRTQQEDSAVYLCASSLLQGYQETQYFGPGTRLLVL.

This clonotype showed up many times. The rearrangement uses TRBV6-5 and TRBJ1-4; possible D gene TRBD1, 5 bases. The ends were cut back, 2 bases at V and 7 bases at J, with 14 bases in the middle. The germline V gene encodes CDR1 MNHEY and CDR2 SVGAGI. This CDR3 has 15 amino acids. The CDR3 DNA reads TGTGCCAGCAGTTACGGGAGGGGAAGAGGTGAAAAACTGTTTTTT. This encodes CASSYGRGRGEKLFF.

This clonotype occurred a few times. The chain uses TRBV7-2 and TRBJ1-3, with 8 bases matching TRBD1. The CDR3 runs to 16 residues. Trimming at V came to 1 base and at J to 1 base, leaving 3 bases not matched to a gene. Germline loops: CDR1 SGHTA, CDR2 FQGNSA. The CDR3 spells CASSLGDRTSGNTIYF. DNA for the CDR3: TGTGCCAGCAGCTTAGGGGACAGGACGTCTGGAAACACCATATATTTT. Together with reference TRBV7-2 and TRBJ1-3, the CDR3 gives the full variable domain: GAGVSQSPSNKVTEKGKDVELRCDPISGHTALYWYRQSLGQGLEFLIYFQGNSAPDKSGLPSDRFSAERTGGSVSTLTIQRTQQEDSAVYLCASSLGDRTSGNTIYFGEGSWLTVV.

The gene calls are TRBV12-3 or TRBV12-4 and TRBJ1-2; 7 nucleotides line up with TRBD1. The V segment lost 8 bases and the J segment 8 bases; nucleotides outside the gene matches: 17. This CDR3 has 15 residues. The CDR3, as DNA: TGTGCCAGCTGCTCCGGGACAGCTTTGACCAAGGGCTACACCTTC. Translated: CASCSGTALTKGYTF.

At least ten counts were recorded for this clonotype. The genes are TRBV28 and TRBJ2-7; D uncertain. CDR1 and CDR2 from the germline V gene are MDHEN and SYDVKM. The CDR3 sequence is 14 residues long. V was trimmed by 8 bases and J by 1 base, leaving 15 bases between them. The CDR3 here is CASLGYIGSYEQYF. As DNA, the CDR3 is TGTGCCAGCCTCGGCTATATTGGGTCCTACGAGCAGTACTTC.

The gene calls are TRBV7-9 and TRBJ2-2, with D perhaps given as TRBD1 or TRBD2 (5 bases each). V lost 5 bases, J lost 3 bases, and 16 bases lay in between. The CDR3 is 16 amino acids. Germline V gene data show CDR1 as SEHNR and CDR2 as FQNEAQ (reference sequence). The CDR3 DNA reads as TGTGCCAGCAGCGAATGGGGGAGTTCTTACACCGGGGAGCTGTTTTTT. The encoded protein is CASSEWGSSYTGELFF.

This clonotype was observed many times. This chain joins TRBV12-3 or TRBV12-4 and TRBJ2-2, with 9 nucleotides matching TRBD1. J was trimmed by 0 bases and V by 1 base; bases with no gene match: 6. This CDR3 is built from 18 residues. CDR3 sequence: CASSLVGQGIANTGELFF. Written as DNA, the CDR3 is TGTGCCAGCAGTTTAGTGGGACAGGGAATAGCGAACACCGGGGAGCTGTTTTTT.

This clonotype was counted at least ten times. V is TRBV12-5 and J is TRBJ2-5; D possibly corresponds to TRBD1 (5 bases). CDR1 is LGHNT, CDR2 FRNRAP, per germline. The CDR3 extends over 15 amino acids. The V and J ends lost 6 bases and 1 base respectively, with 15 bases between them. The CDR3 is CASGPGQGLQETQYF. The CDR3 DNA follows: TGTGCTAGTGGCCCCGGGCAGGGCCTCCAAGAGACCCAGTACTTC.

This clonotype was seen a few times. For the CDR3, the DNA is TGCGCCAGCACCCAAAACCCCACCCAGGTTCGAGCTTTCTTT. This sequence encodes CASTQNPTQVRAFF. The V call is TRBV5-1, the J call TRBJ1-1; D is uncertain. Trimming left V 6 bases short and J 10 bases short, with 22 bases between. CDR1 and CDR2 (germline): SGHRS, YFSETQ. There are 14 residues in the CDR3. The variable domain in full, with the rest retrieved from reference TRBV5-1 and TRBJ1-1, is KAGVTQTPRYLIKTRGQQVTLSCSPISGHRSVSWYQQTPGQGLQFLFEYFSETQRNKGNFPGRFSGRQFSNSRSEMNVSTLELGDSALYLCASTQNPTQVRAFFGQGTRLTVV.

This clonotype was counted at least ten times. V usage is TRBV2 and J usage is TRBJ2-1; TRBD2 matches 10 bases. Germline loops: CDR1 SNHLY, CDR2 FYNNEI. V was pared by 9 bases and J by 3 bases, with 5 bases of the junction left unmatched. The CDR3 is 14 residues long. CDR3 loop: CASHGLAVYNEQFF. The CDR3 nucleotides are TGTGCCAGTCACGGACTAGCGGTCTACAATGAGCAGTTCTTC.

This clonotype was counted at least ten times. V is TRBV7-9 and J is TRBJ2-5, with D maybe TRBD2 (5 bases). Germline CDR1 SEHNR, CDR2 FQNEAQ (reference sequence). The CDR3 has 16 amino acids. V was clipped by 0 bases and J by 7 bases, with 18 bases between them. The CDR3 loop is CASSLASGNPPGTQYF. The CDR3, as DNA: TGTGCCAGCAGCTTAGCAAGCGGCAACCCTCCGGGGACCCAGTACTTC.

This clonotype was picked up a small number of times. The CDR3 DNA reads TGCGCCAGCAGAAATATACTAAACCCTCCCTACGAGCAGTACTTC. Translated, it gives CASRNILNPPYEQYF. The chain is built from TRBV4-1 and TRBJ2-7; no clear D. Trimming removed 6 bases at V and 2 bases at J, with 17 bases between. The CDR3 consists of 15 residues. Germline CDR1 MGHRA, CDR2 YSYEKL.

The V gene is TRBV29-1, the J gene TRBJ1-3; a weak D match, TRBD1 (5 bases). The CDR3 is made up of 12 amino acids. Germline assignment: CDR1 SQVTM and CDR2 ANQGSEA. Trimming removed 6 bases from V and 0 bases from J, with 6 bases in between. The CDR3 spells CSVGTSGNTIYF. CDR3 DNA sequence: TGCAGCGTCGGGACCTCTGGAAACACCATATATTTT.